The 14 T cell receptor beta chains in this list originate from one sample, sequenced in a study of cytomegalovirus exposure and HLA in healthy donors. The PCR employed 60 Vbeta primers together with 13 Jbeta primers. This table comes from immunoSEQ multiplex PCR, and its TCRdb copy is limited to in-frame clones, with some not included. The sample consists of some 130,000 clones, 60% to 85% of them appearing once. The sample consisted of PBMCs. These receptors were collected from a woman in her 30s in good health and CMV-seropositive.

This clone appeared a few times. The CDR3, as DNA: TGTGCCAGCAGCTTCTTTCAAGCGGGCGAGCAGTACTTC. This codes for CASSFFQAGEQYF. The V call is TRBV5-4, the J call TRBJ2-7; a weak D match, TRBD2 (6 bases). V lost 2 bases and J 6 bases, leaving 12 bases between the germline ends. Germline V gene sequence: CDR1 SGHNT, CDR2 YYREEE (reference sequence). There are 13 residues in the CDR3.

The chain links TRBV19 to TRBJ2-7; D ambiguous. V dropped 6 bases and J dropped 1 base, with 16 bases sitting between them. This CDR3 has 15 residues. Germline V CDR1 and CDR2: LNHDA, SQIVND (reference sequence). CDR3 protein: CASSPTDRVSYEQYF. CDR3 DNA sequence: TGTGCCAGTAGCCCGACGGATCGGGTATCCTACGAGCAGTACTTC.

A few counts support this clone. The chain joins TRBV5-1 to TRBJ1-1; D is perhaps TRBD1 (5 bases). The CDR3 runs to 13 residues. Germline V gene sequence: CDR1 SGHRS, CDR2 YFSETQ. Trimming left V 0 bases short and J 6 bases short, with 9 bases between. As DNA, the CDR3 is TGCGCCAGCAGCTTGGCCACCAGGGCTGAAGCTTTCTTT. Translated: CASSLATRAEAFF.

The chain uses TRBV7-9 and TRBJ1-5, with TRBD1 identical over 7 bases. The V and J ends lost 5 bases and 6 bases, in that order; junction bases with no gene match: 10. This CDR3 contains 15 residues. Germline V gene lookup returns CDR1 SEHNR and CDR2 FQNEAQ (reference sequence). CDR3 DNA sequence: TGTGCCAGCAGCCTTTCGACAGGGTTAGGTCAGCCCCAGCATTTT. Amino acids: CASSLSTGLGQPQHF.

The chain carries TRBV5-1 and TRBJ2-6, with 10 bases that match TRBD1. The CDR3 contains 18 residues. V shed 4 bases and J 0 bases; nucleotides not matched to a gene: 7. Per the germline V gene, CDR1 is SGHRS and CDR2 is YFSETQ. The CDR3 nucleotides read TGCGCCAGCAGCCGGGACAGGGGAGGAGACTCTGGGGCCAACGTCCTGACTTTC. It translates to CASSRDRGGDSGANVLTF.

This rearrangement joins TRBV29-1 to TRBJ2-7; D not resolved. The CDR3 length is 13 residues. Germline assignment: CDR1 SQVTM and CDR2 ANQGSEA. Trimming cost V 4 bases and J 0 bases, with 10 bases left between them. CDR3 DNA: TGCAGCGTTGCTGGGCAGAGCTCCTACGAGCAGTACTTC. Its translation: CSVAGQSSYEQYF.

The V and J genes are TRBV6-1 and TRBJ2-3; TRBD1 matches 12 bases. Germline V gives CDR1 MNHNS, CDR2 SASEGT. V was pared by 6 bases and J by 6 bases, with 10 bases of the junction left unmatched. This CDR3 comprises 16 residues. CDR3 protein: CASREPGQGAFDTQYF. CDR3 nucleotides: TGTGCCAGCAGGGAACCGGGACAGGGGGCATTTGATACGCAGTATTTT.

This clone was picked up one time. This rearrangement joins TRBV7-2 to TRBJ2-1, with 14 bases aligning to TRBD2. The V and J ends lost 5 bases and 4 bases, in that order; junction bases with no gene match: 4. This CDR3 is built from 16 residues. CDR1 SGHTA and CDR2 FQGNSA come from the germline V gene. CDR3 sequence (DNA): TGTGCCAGCAGCGCCAGACTAGCGGGGGGGTACAATGAGCAGTTCTTC. Amino acids: CASSARLAGGYNEQFF.

Concerning this clone: Mismatch with germline at one junction end may stem from a read error. Other nucleotide sequences from this sample produce the same CDR3. V gene TRBV7-9 combines with J gene TRBJ1-2; perhaps TRBD1 as D (5 bases). This CDR3 has 18 residues. CDR1 and CDR2 from the germline V gene are SEHNR and FQNEAQ (reference sequence). The CDR3 here is CASSFIISGPGNTNGYTF. The DNA for the CDR3 is TGCGCCAGCAGCTTTATCATATCCGGGCCAGGGAATACTAACGGCTACACCTTC.

This clone was counted between two and nine times. V gene TRBV12-5 combines with J gene TRBJ2-7; 9 nucleotides match TRBD2. V trimming: 5 bases; J trimming: 0 bases; junction bases outside the gene matches: 5. The germline V gene encodes CDR1 LGHNT and CDR2 FRNRAP. The CDR3 length is 15 residues. CDR3 loop: CASGTSGSTSYEQYF. The DNA of the CDR3 is TGTGCTAGTGGTACTAGCGGGTCGACCTCCTACGAGCAGTACTTC.

The V gene is TRBV4-2, the J gene TRBJ2-6; D not certain. This CDR3 region has 16 residues. With 1 base removed from V and 1 base from J, the gap between germline ends came to 8 bases. Germline V gene lookup returns CDR1 LGHNA and CDR2 YNFKEQ. CDR3 amino acids: CASSQVGRSGANVLTF. CDR3 coding DNA: TGTGCCAGCAGCCAAGTGGGCAGATCTGGGGCCAACGTCCTGACTTTC.

This chain joins TRBV5-1 and TRBJ2-5; possibly TRBD2 for D (6 bases). Germline V lookup: CDR1 SGHRS, CDR2 YFSETQ. Trimming cost V 1 base and J 5 bases, with 18 bases left between them. The CDR3 loop spans 16 amino acids. Written as DNA, the CDR3 is TGCGCCAGCAGCTTGAATTCGGGGTCGGGGGTGGAGACCCAGTACTTC. This translates into CASSLNSGSGVETQYF.

This clone was found once. The chain links TRBV4-2 to TRBJ2-7; D not certain. The CDR3 loop spans 16 amino acids. Germline V gene lookup returns CDR1 LGHNA and CDR2 YNFKEQ. The V end was cut by 0 bases, the J end by 2 bases, with 14 bases between. The DNA for the CDR3 is TGTGCCAGCAGCCAAGACCTCGAGGTGTCCCCCTACGAGCAGTACTTC. Amino acids: CASSQDLEVSPYEQYF.

This chain connects TRBV19 to TRBJ1-2; tentatively, D is TRBD1 (6 bases). V was cut by 5 bases and J by 6 bases, with 19 bases left in between. The CDR3 consists of 15 residues. Per germline, CDR1 LNHDA and CDR2 SQIVND (reference sequence). CDR3 in DNA: TGTGCCAGTAGTGTCAGTGGACAGTTTTTCGATGGCTACACCTTC. Residues: CASSVSGQFFDGYTF.